This entry is about one T cell receptor (beta chain). The sample belongs to a study of response to subunit inactivated influenza vaccine. The germline gives CDR1 MNHEY, CDR2 SMNVEV (reference sequence). V was trimmed by 6 bases and J by 3 bases, leaving 23 bases between them. There are 18 residues in the CDR3. TCRdb re-called the RT-PCR reads through MiXCR, storing one row per CDR3 protein. The sample lists roughly 500,000 distinct CDR3 sequences, approximately 22% occurring once. This same sample was also part of a study on T cells expressing NK-cell markers. From that second work: cDNA encoding TCR beta was synthesized via 5'RACE template switching incorporating UMIs. Eight donors were sequenced, of whom seven were HCMV-seropositive, while the remaining one was HCMV-seronegative. The share of CD8+ T cells held by dominant NKG2C+ clonotypes was about 1.0-8% in several donors. There were a few donors in whom these clonotypes also led the CD3+CD56-NKG2C+ fraction. Whether expanded NKG2C+ T cell clones were HCMV-specific remained unclear.

The sequencing here drew on CD4+ T cells sorted from PBMCs, taken about 13 days after vaccination. The TCR originated in a man over 45 who received an inactivated influenza vaccine. The chain joins TRBV27 to TRBJ2-2, with D hard to call. The CDR3 DNA reads as TGTGCCAGCAGCCCGAATATCGACTCCACCGCCTACACCGGGGAGCTGTTTTTT. Translation gives CASSPNIDSTAYTGELFF.